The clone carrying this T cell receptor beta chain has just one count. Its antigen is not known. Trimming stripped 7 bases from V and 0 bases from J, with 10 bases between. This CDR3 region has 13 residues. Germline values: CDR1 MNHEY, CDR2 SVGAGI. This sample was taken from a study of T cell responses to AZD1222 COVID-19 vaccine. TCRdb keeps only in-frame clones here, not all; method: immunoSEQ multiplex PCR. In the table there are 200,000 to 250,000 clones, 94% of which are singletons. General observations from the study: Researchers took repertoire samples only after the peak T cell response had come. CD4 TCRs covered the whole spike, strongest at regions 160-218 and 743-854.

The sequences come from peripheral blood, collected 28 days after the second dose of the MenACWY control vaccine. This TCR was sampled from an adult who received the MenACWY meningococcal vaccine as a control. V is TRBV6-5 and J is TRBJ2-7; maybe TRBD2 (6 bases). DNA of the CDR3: TGTGCCAGCATGCGGGGCAGCTCCTACGAGCAGTACTTC. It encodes CASMRGSSYEQYF.